One T cell receptor beta chain is described in this entry. Assay used: immunoSEQ multiplex PCR; TCRdb lists only in-frame clones, some missing. In the table there are 2 million to 2.5 million clones, 90% to 97% of which are singletons. This record belongs to a study of shared clonotypes between healthy human individuals. The CDR3 is 16 amino acids. Per germline, CDR1 MNHEY and CDR2 SVGAGI. The V end lost 4 bases, the J end lost 13 bases, and 23 bases lay between the germline ends. The TCR comes from a man younger than 35 in good health. The chain uses TRBV6-5 and TRBJ1-6; maybe TRBD1 (6 bases). Sequences were obtained from naive CD4+ T cells sorted from blood. This sample's subset: CD45RA+ positively selected. In nucleotides, the CDR3 is TGTGCCAGCAGTTCCCGGTCAGGGGCCCAAATGAGTCCCCTCCACTTT. This translates into CASSSRSGAQMSPLHF.